This T cell receptor (beta chain) came from a study of T cell responses to AZD1222 COVID-19 vaccine. Study results and limitations: Targeting of unmutated variant regions was reportedly seen in nearly half of spike-specific TCRs. Seropositivity was recorded at baseline in only 6 or 7 AZD1222 recipients. Along spike, vaccine-associated CD4 TCRs were found throughout, with dominance at 160-218 and 743-854.

Assay: immunoSEQ multiplex PCR; the TCRdb copy retains only in-frame clones and omits some. The sample lists around 150,000 clones; approximately 90% were seen once. Germline assignment: CDR1 MNHEY and CDR2 SMNVEV (reference sequence). The CDR3 has 17 residues. Trimming shortened V by 5 bases and J by 4 bases, and 24 bases separated the two germline ends. Comments on this clone: Its antigen is as yet unknown.

This TCR was recovered from an adult who received the AZD1222 COVID-19 vaccine. The gene calls are TRBV27 and TRBJ2-7; D possibly matches TRBD1 or TRBD2 (5 bases each). The source was peripheral blood, collected 28 days after the second AZD1222 dose. CDR3 sequence reads: CASSPEYPGTQAYEQYF. The CDR3 nucleotides read TGTGCCAGCAGTCCCGAATACCCCGGGACCCAAGCGTACGAGCAGTACTTC.